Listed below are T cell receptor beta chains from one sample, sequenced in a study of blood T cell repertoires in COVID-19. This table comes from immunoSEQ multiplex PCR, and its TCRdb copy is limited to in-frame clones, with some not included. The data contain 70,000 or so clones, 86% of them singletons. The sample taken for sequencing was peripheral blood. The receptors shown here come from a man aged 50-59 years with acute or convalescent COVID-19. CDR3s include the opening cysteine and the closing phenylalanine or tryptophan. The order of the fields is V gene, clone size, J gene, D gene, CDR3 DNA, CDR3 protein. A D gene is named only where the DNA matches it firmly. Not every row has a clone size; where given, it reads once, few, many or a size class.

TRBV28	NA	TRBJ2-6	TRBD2	TGTGCCAGCAGTTTCGGGGGGAGATCCTTTGGGGCCAACGTCCTGACTTTC	CASSFGGRSFGANVLTF
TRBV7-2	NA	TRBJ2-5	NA	TGTGCCAGCAGCTTAGTAAGCTCCCACCAAGAGACCCAGTACTTC	CASSLVSSHQETQYF
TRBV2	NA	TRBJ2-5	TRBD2	TGTGCCAGCAGCGGGACTAGAGAGACCCAGTACTTC	CASSGTRETQYF
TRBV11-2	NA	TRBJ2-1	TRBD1	TGTGCCAGCAGCCCCCGGGACAGGAGCTCCTACAATGAGCAGTTCTTC	CASSPRDRSSYNEQFF
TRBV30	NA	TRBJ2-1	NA	TGTGCCTGGCAGCCCGGGACTTTCGATGAGCAGTTCTTC	CAWQPGTFDEQFF
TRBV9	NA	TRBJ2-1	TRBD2	TGTGCCAGCAGCGTAGGGTCCAGCGGGAGGTGGAATGAGCAGTTCTTC	CASSVGSSGRWNEQFF
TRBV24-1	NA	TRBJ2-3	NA	TGTGCCACCAGTGATCCAAGACAGCTCGGTCACGGCACAGATACGCAGTATTTT	CATSDPRQLGHGTDTQYF
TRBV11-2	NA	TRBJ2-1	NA	TGTGCCAGCAGCTTAGACCCCGCCTACAATGAGCAGTTCTTC	CASSLDPAYNEQFF
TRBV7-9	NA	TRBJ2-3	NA	TGTGCCAGCAGCGCCTACGGCGGAAGCACAGATACGCAGTATTTT	CASSAYGGSTDTQYF
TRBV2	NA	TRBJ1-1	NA	TGTGCCAGCAGTTCACTTAAGGAGGGGCCGCTCACTGAAGCTTTCTTT	CASSSLKEGPLTEAFF
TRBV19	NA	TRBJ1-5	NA	TGTGCCAGGGCGATCCGGAGGGCCGATCAGCCCCAGCATTTT	CARAIRRADQPQHF
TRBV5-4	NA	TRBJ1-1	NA	TGTGCCTCCGCGGCTCGCAGGGTGAACACTGAAGCTTTCTTT	CASAARRVNTEAFF
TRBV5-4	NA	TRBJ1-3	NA	TGTGCCAGCAGCTTGGACGGACTAAACACCATATATTTT	CASSLDGLNTIYF
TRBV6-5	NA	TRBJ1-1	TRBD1	TGTGCCAGCGCTACGACAGGGGAGGGCACTGAAGCTTTCTTT	CASATTGEGTEAFF
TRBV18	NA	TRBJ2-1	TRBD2	TGTGCCAGCTCACCACCCGTGGGTGGCGGGGGGGATAGCTCCTACAATGAGCAGTTCTTC	CASSPPVGGGGDSSYNEQFF
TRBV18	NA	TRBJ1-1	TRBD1	TGTGCCAGCTCACCTAGACAGGGGGGAGTATCTGAAGCTTTCTTT	CASSPRQGGVSEAFF
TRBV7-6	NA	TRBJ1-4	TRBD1	TGTGCCAGCAGCCCTGGGGACAGTTCAACTAATGAAAAACTGTTTTTT	CASSPGDSSTNEKLFF
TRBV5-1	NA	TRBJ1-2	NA	TGCGCCAGCAGCCCCCGGGTCAGATCACTAGGCTATGGCTACACCTTC	CASSPRVRSLGYGYTF
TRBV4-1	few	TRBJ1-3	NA	TGCGCCAGCAGCCAAGACTACGTGAGGTTCTCCGTTGGAAACACCATATATTTT	CASSQDYVRFSVGNTIYF
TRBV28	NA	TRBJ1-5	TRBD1	TGTGCCAGCAGTTTCAACAGGGGCCGCTCGACGCCCCAGCATTTT	CASSFNRGRSTPQHF
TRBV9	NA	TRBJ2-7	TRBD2	TGTGCCAGCAGCGTAGACGGGACTAGCAAGGACGAGCAGTACTTC	CASSVDGTSKDEQYF
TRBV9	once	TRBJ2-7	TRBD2	TGTGCCAGCTCCCTCCGGGGGGGTTCCTACGAGCAGTACTTC	CASSLRGGSYEQYF
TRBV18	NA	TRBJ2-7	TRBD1	TGTGCCAGCTCTCTCAACCGGGACAGCTACGAGCAGTACTTC	CASSLNRDSYEQYF
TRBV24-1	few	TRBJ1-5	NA	TGTGCCACCAGCGGCGGGGCTAATCAGCCCCAGCATTTT	CATSGGANQPQHF
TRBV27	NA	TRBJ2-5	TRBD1	TGTGCCAGCAAGGGGGCGAACCAAGAGACCCAGTACTTC	CASKGANQETQYF
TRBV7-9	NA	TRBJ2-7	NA	TGTGCCAGCAGCCCGACAGGTTCCTACGAGCAGTACTTC	CASSPTGSYEQYF
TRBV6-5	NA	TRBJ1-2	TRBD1	TGTGCCAGCAGACCCCTCACAGGGGCCCACTATGGCTACACCTTC	CASRPLTGAHYGYTF
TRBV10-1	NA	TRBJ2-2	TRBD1	TGCGCCAGCAGTGAGTCGACCGGGACAGGGAACACCGGGGAGCTGTTTTTT	CASSESTGTGNTGELFF
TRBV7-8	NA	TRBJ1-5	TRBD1	TGTGCCAGCAGCTTAGAGCCCTTTGGGACAGGGGATCAGCCCCAGCATTTT	CASSLEPFGTGDQPQHF
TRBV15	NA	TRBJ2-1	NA	TGTGCCACCAGCGGTCTCTTAGCCTATGAGCAGTTCTTC	CATSGLLAYEQFF
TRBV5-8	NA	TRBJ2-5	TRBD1	TGTGCCAGCAGCCTCCCTTGGACAGGGGGCCAAGAGACCCAGTACTTC	CASSLPWTGGQETQYF
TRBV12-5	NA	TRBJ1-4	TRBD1	TGTGCTAGTTCACCGGGACAGGGTGGTGAAAAACTGTTTTTT	CASSPGQGGEKLFF
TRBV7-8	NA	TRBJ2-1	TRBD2	TGTGCCAGCAGCTTAGTTGTAGGGACTAGCGACCCTAATGAGCAGTTCTTC	CASSLVVGTSDPNEQFF
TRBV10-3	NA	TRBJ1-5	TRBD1	TGTGCCATCAGCGAACGACAGGGGCCGGAACAGCCCCAGCATTTT	CAISERQGPEQPQHF
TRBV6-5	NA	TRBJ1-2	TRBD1	TGTGCCAGCAGATCCCGGGACAGGGGTTATGGCTACACCTTC	CASRSRDRGYGYTF
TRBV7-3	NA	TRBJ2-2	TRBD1	TGTGCCAGCAGCATCCAGACAGGGGGCATGGCCGGGGAGCTGTTTTTT	CASSIQTGGMAGELFF
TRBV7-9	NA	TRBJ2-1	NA	TGTGCCAGCAGCTTCTCGTACAATGAGCAGTTCTTC	CASSFSYNEQFF
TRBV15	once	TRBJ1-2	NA	TGTGCCACCAGCAGAGGCCCCTCGAGAGGCTACACCTTC	CATSRGPSRGYTF
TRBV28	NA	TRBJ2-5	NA	TGTGCCAGCAGTACAATCCCTCGACCGGGAGAGGTTCAAGAGACCCAGTACTTC	CASSTIPRPGEVQETQYF
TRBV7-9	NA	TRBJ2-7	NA	TGTGCCAGCAGCCCACACGGGAACTCAGGCGAGCAGTACTTC	CASSPHGNSGEQYF
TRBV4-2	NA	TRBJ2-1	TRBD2	TGTGCCAGCAGTGAGAGCGGGAGGGTAAATGAGCAGTTCTTC	CASSESGRVNEQFF
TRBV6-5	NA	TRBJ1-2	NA	TGTGCCAGTAGTCGTACAGGGCAGAGAGACTATGGCTACACCTTC	CASSRTGQRDYGYTF
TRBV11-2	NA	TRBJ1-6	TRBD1	TGTGCCAGCAGCTCCTTTTCGGGACAGAAAAATTCACCCCTCCACTTT	CASSSFSGQKNSPLHF
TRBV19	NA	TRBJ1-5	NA	TGTGCCAGTAGGCAAGGAGGTCGGGGGTTGGCCCAGCATTTT	CASRQGGRGLAQHF
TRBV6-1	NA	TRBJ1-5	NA	TGTGCCAGCAGCCTGACTGGGGAGAGGACCCAGCATTTT	CASSLTGERTQHF
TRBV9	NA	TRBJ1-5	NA	TGTGCCAGCAGCGCCAGTCAGAGCAATCAGCCCCAGCATTTT	CASSASQSNQPQHF
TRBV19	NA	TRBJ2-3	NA	TGTGCCAGTAGCCGAAGGCGCGGACTCTGGGAAGATACGCAGTATTTT	CASSRRRGLWEDTQYF
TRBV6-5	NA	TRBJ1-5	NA	TGTGCCAGCAGTTACTTTGGGGGCGCCGAGCCCCAGCATTTT	CASSYFGGAEPQHF
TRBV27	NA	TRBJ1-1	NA	TGTGCCAGCAGTCACACAGGGTCTGAAGCTTTCTTT	CASSHTGSEAFF
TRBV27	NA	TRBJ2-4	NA	TGTGCCAGCAGCGAGACAGGCCCCCCCGAGGTCAAAAACATTCAGTACTTC	CASSETGPPEVKNIQYF
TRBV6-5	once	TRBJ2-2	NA	TGTGCCAGCAGCTTTAACACCGGGGAGCTGTTTTTT	CASSFNTGELFF
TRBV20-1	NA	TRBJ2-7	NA	TGCAGTGCTAGGATAACGAGCGAGCAGTACTTC	CSARITSEQYF
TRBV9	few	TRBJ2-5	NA	TGTGCCAGCAGCGTAGGAGTTGGGGCTGGGGAGACCCAGTACTTC	CASSVGVGAGETQYF
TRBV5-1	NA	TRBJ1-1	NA	TGCGCCAGCAGCTTTCAGGCTGAGAACACTGAAGCTTTCTTT	CASSFQAENTEAFF
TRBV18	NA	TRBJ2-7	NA	TGTGCCAGCTCCCCCATTGGGGCGGGAAATACCTACGAGCAGTACTTC	CASSPIGAGNTYEQYF
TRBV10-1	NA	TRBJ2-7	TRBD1	TGCGCCAGCAGTGAGGGGACAGGAGGTTCCTACGAGCAGTACTTC	CASSEGTGGSYEQYF
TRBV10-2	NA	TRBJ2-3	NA	TGCGCCAGCAGTGACAGGGAGGCCCCACTCGGTACGCAGTATTTT	CASSDREAPLGTQYF
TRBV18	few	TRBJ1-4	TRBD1	TGTGCCAGCTCGTCTGGGACAGACAATGAAAAACTGTTTTTT	CASSSGTDNEKLFF
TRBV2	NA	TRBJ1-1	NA	TGTGCCAGCAGTGTCACGGTTGACACTGAAGCTTTCTTT	CASSVTVDTEAFF
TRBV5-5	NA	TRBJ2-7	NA	TGTGCCAGCAGCTATACAGGGCTTGAGCAGTACTTC	CASSYTGLEQYF